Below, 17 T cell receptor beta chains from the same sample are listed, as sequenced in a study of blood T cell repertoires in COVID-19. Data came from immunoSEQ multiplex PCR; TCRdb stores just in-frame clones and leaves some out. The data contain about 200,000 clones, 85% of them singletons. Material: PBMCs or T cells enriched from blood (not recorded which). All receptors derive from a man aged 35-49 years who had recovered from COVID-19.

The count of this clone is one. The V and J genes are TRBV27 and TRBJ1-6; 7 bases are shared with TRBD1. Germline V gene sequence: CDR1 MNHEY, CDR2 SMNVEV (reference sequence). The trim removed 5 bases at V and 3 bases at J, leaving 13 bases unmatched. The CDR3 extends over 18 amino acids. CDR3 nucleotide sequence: TGTGCCAGCAGTCCCTCCAAGGGGACAGAAGACTATAATTCACCCCTCCACTTT. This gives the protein CASSPSKGTEDYNSPLHF.

The CDR3 DNA follows: TGCGCCAGCAGCGGGACAGGGATTAATTACGAGCAGTACTTC. Its protein is CASSGTGINYEQYF. This sequence joins TRBV5-1 and TRBJ2-7; 9 positions agree with TRBD1. V lost 4 bases and J lost 4; bases outside the gene matches: 6. This CDR3 is 14 amino acids long. Germline lookup yields CDR1 SGHRS and CDR2 YFSETQ.

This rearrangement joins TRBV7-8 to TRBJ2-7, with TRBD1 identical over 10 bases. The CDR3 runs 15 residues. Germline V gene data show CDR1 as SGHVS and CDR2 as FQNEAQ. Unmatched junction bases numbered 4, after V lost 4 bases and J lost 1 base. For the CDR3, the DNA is TGTGCCAGCAGCTACGGGACAGGGGCTTCCTACGAGCAGTACTTC. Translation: CASSYGTGASYEQYF.

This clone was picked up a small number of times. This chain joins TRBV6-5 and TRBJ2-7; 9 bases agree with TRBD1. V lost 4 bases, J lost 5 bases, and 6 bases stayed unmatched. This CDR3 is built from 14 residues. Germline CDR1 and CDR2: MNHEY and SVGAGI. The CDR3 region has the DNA TGTGCCAGCAGTTCAGGACAGGGGTGGAACGAGCAGTACTTC. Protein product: CASSSGQGWNEQYF.

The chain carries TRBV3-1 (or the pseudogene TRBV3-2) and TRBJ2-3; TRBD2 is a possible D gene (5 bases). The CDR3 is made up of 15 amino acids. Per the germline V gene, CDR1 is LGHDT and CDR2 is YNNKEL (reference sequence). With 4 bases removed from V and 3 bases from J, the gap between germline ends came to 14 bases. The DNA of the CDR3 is TGTGCCAGCAGCCTGAGGGCCGAAAATACAGATACGCAGTATTTT. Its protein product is CASSLRAENTDTQYF.

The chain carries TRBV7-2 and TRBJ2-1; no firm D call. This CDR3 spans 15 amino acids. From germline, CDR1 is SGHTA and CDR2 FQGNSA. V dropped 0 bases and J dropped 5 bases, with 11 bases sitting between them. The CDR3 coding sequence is TGTGCCAGCAGCTTAGCTCGGTATTCCAACAATGAGCAGTTCTTC. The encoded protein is CASSLARYSNNEQFF.

The CDR3 here is CASSASDRVGYEQYF. CDR3 nucleotide sequence: TGTGCCAGCAGTGCATCGGACAGGGTAGGCTACGAGCAGTACTTC. The J gene is TRBJ2-7, the V gene TRBV25-1; TRBD1 matches at 8 bases. The V gene end was trimmed by 4 bases and the J gene end by 3 bases; junction bases not matched to a gene: 8. CDR1 and CDR2 (germline): MGHDK, SYGVNS. This CDR3 contains 15 residues.

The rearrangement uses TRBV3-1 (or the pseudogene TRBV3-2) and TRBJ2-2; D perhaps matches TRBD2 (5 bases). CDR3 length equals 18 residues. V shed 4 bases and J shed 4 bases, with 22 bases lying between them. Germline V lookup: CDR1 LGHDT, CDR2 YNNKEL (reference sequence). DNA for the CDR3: TGTGCCAGCAGCCTCGGGGAAGGTCGCGGCTTCGGCACCGGGGAGCTGTTTTTT. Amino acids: CASSLGEGRGFGTGELFF.

For the CDR3, the DNA is TGTGCCACCAGTGATGCGGATCGTGGCTACACCTTC. It codes for CATSDADRGYTF. V is TRBV24-1 and J is TRBJ1-2; D remains unclear. Trimming removed 3 bases from V and 7 bases from J, with 8 bases in between. CDR1 is KGHDR, CDR2 SFDVKD, per germline. The CDR3 loop spans 12 amino acids.

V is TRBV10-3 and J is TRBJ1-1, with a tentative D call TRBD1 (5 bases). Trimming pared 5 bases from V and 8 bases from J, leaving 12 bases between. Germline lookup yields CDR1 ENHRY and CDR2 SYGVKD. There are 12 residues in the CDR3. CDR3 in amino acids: CAISPSGREAFF. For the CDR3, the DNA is TGTGCCATCAGTCCCTCAGGGAGGGAAGCTTTCTTT.

CDR3 region: CASSAGTGRGSYEQYF. Written as DNA, the CDR3 is TGTGCCAGCAGCGCTGGGACAGGACGAGGGTCCTACGAGCAGTACTTC. V gene TRBV13 combines with J gene TRBJ2-7; 8 bases are shared with TRBD1. The CDR3 is 16 amino acids. Germline values: CDR1 PRHDT, CDR2 FYEKMQ (reference sequence). Trimming cost V 5 bases and J 1 base; bases outside gene matches: 10.

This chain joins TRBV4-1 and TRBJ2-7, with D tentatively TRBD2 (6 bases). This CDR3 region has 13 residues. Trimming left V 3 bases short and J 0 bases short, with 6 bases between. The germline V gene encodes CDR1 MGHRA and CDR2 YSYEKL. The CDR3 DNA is TGCGCCAGCAGCCAGGACTACTCCTACGAGCAGTACTTC. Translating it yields CASSQDYSYEQYF.

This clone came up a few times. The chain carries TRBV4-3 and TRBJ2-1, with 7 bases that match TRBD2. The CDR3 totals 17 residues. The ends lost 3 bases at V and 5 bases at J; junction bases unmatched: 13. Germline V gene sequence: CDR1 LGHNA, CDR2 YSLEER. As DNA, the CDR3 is TGCGCCAGCAGCCAGAGCCTAGCGGCCACCCCCGACAATGAGCAGTTCTTC. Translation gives CASSQSLAATPDNEQFF.

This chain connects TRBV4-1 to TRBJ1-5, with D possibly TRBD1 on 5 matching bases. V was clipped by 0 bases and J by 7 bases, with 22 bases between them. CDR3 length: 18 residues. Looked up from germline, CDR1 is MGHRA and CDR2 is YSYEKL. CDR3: CASSQEIILGAGRQPQHF. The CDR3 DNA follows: TGCGCCAGCAGCCAAGAAATAATTTTAGGGGCCGGGAGGCAGCCCCAGCATTTT.

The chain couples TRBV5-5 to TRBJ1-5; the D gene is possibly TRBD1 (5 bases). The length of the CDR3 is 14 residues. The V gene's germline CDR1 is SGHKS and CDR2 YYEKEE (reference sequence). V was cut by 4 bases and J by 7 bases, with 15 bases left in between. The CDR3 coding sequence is TGTGCCAGCAGCCCTGGCCAGGGAGGCCAGCCCCAGCATTTT. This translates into CASSPGQGGQPQHF.

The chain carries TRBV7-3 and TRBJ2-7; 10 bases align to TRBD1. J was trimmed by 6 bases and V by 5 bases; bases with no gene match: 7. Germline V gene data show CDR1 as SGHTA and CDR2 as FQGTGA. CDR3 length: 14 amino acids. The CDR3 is CASSPGTGAGEQYF. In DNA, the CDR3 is TGTGCCAGCAGCCCCGGGACAGGGGCGGGCGAGCAGTACTTC.

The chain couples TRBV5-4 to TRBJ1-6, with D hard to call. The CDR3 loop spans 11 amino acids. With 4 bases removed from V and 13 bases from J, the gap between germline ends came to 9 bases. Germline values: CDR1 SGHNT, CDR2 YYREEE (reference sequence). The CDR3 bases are TGTGCCAGCAGCCAAACGGGGCCCCTCCACTTT. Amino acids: CASSQTGPLHF.